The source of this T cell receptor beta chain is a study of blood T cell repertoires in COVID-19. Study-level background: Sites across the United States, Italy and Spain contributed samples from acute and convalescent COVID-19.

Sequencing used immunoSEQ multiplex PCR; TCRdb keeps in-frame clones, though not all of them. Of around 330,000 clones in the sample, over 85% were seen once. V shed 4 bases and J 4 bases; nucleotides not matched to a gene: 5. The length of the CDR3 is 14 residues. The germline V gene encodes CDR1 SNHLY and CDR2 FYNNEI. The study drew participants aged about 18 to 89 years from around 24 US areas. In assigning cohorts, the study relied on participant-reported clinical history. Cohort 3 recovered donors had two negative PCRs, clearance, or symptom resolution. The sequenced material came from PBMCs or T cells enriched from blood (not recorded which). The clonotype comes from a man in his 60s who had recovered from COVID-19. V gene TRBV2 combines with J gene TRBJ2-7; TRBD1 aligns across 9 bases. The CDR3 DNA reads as TGTGCCAGCAGTGCCCGGGACAGGGATTACGAGCAGTACTTC. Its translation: CASSARDRDYEQYF.